Shown below are 25 T cell receptor beta chains from a single sample sequenced in a study of blood T cells in healthy people across ages. Sample-barcoded 5' priming and a J-beta primer mix drove a second PCR of about 6 to 12 cycles. TCRdb re-derived calls from the 5' RACE reads in MiXCR, one entry per CDR3 protein. The data contain hundreds of thousands of distinct CDR3 sequences, about 32% of them seen just once; the ten biggest clones take up 15%. The sample comprised blood. These receptors were taken from an elderly woman in good health.

Comment on this clonotype: A much larger clone differs from this one at a single base, so this may be a read error. The chain joins TRBV7-3 to TRBJ2-1; D uncertain. Germline-derived CDR1 and CDR2 are SGHTA and FQGTGA. This CDR3 contains 13 residues. Trimming left V 1 base short and J 12 bases short, with 13 bases between. The CDR3 nucleotides read TGTGCCAGCAGCTTAAGGTTCGACCATGGGCAGTTCTTC. Encoded protein: CASSLRFDHGQFF.

This chain connects TRBV7-9 to TRBJ1-2; weak D call: TRBD1 (6 bases). The length of the CDR3 is 16 residues. Germline CDR1 SEHNR, CDR2 FQNEAQ (reference sequence). V lost 4 bases to trimming and J lost 6 bases, with 21 bases between them. CDR3 DNA sequence: TGTGCCAGCAGCTCAAACAGCCTACAGGGCCGGAATGGCTACACCTTC. It codes for CASSSNSLQGRNGYTF.

This clonotype was seen at least ten times. The chain links TRBV7-2 to TRBJ2-1, with 10 bases lining up with TRBD1. Unmatched junction bases numbered 5, after V lost 3 bases and J lost 12 bases. Germline-derived CDR1 and CDR2 are SGHTA and FQGNSA. The CDR3 totals 13 residues. The CDR3 spells CASSLGQGSAQFF. CDR3 nucleotide sequence: TGTGCCAGCAGCTTGGGACAGGGGTCGGCGCAGTTCTTC. Filled out from reference TRBV7-2 and TRBJ2-1, the complete variable domain reads GAGVSQSPSNKVTEKGKDVELRCDPISGHTALYWYRQSLGQGLEFLIYFQGNSAPDKSGLPSDRFSAERTGGSVSTLTIQRTQQEDSAVYLCASSLGQGSAQFFGPGTRLTVL.

The table lists this clonotype with many counts. The chain carries TRBV9 and TRBJ2-2; 8 bases fit TRBD2. Per germline, CDR1 SGDLS and CDR2 YYNGEE. The trim removed 2 bases at V and 0 bases at J, leaving 0 bases unmatched. The CDR3 has 15 amino acids. CDR3 DNA: TGTGCCAGCAGCGTTAGCGGGGCGAACACCGGGGAGCTGTTTTTT. Translation: CASSVSGANTGELFF.

This clonotype showed up many times. The chain carries TRBV20-1 and TRBJ1-2; 10 nucleotides agree with TRBD1. This CDR3 is 15 amino acids long. After removal of 4 bases from V and 1 base from J, the junction contained 6 bases not matched to a gene. Per the germline V gene, CDR1 is DFQATT and CDR2 is SNEGSKA (reference sequence). The chain's CDR3 is CSAILGTGVNYGYTF. CDR3 sequence (DNA): TGCAGTGCTATTCTTGGGACAGGGGTTAACTATGGCTACACCTTC.

Many counts were recorded for this clonotype. The V and J genes are TRBV6-6 and TRBJ1-6, with D perhaps matching TRBD1 (5 bases). CDR3 size: 16 residues. Germline CDR1 and CDR2: MNHNY and SVGAGI (reference sequence). V lost 0 bases and J lost 6, with 12 bases in between. CDR3 region: CASSYSKSGLNSPLHF. As DNA, the CDR3 is TGTGCCAGCAGTTACTCGAAGTCGGGACTTAATTCACCCCTCCACTTT.

Only a few counts were recorded for this clonotype. The chain employs TRBV19 and TRBJ1-2; D is unclear. Germline V lookup: CDR1 LNHDA, CDR2 SQIVND (reference sequence). V lost 0 bases and J lost 4, with 6 bases in between. The CDR3 has 13 amino acids. The CDR3 region is CASSIEAAYGYTF. CDR3 DNA: TGTGCCAGTAGTATAGAGGCAGCCTATGGCTACACCTTC.

This clonotype was counted many times. V is TRBV7-2 and J is TRBJ2-1, with 12 positions matching TRBD2. The CDR3 has 17 amino acids. Looked up from germline, CDR1 is SGHTA and CDR2 is FQGNSA. The V gene end was trimmed by 4 bases and the J gene end by 6 bases; junction bases not matched to a gene: 10. This CDR3 is CASSSKGLAGGTNEQFF. The CDR3 nucleotides are TGTGCCAGCAGCTCAAAGGGCCTAGCGGGGGGGACCAATGAGCAGTTCTTC.

This rearrangement joins TRBV6-1 to TRBJ2-3; 8 bases align to TRBD1. CDR1 and CDR2 from the germline V gene are MNHNS and SASEGT. V was clipped by 10 bases and J by 3 bases; unmatched bases: 12. The CDR3 loop spans 15 amino acids. This chain's CDR3 is CATYRRDRPTDTQYF. The CDR3 bases are TGTGCCACGTATCGCCGGGACAGGCCTACAGATACGCAGTATTTT.

This clonotype has at least ten counts. V gene TRBV5-1 combines with J gene TRBJ2-1; 9 nucleotides agree with TRBD2. This CDR3 spans 16 amino acids. Germline loops: CDR1 SGHRS, CDR2 YFSETQ. Trimming cost V 4 bases and J 7 bases; bases outside gene matches: 12. Written as DNA, the CDR3 is TGCGCCAGCAGCAATGGGGCTAGCGGGGACGGGAATGAGCAGTTCTTC. Its protein product is CASSNGASGDGNEQFF.

V is TRBV3-1 and J is TRBJ2-1, with D unresolved. The J call may be incorrect, as the DNA end agrees better with TRBJ2-7. Germline V CDR1 and CDR2: LGHDT, YNNKEL (reference sequence). The CDR3 contains 15 residues. CDR3 loop: CASSPRSSSYNEQYF. For the CDR3, the DNA is TGTGCCAGCAGCCCCCGGAGCAGCTCCTACAATGAGCAGTACTTC.

This clonotype was seen many times. J is TRBJ2-3 and V is TRBV2, with 11 bases fitting TRBD2. This CDR3 is built from 15 residues. V lost 5 bases, J lost 5 bases, and 6 bases stayed unmatched. CDR1 is SNHLY and CDR2 is FYNNEI in the germline V gene. This chain's CDR3 is CASSLAGGEGDTQYF. The CDR3 DNA follows: TGTGCCAGCAGTCTAGCGGGGGGCGAGGGAGATACGCAGTATTTT.

At least ten counts were recorded for this clonotype. The CDR3 coding sequence is TGTGCCAGCAGCTTAGATGAGTATGGCTACACCTTC. Its protein is CASSLDEYGYTF. This chain connects TRBV7-2 to TRBJ1-2, with D unresolved. From germline, CDR1 is SGHTA and CDR2 FQGNSA. The V end lost 1 base, the J end lost 5 bases, and 5 bases lay between the germline ends. The CDR3 is made up of 12 amino acids.

For this clonotype: A single base separates this from a much larger clone, so it may be a read error. Here the CDR3 DNA reads TGCAGTGCTCTATTTGGGGGGGACGGCCACACCTTC. It encodes CSALFGGDGHTF. The rearrangement links TRBV20-1 to TRBJ1-2; tentatively, D is TRBD1 (5 bases). CDR1 DFQATT and CDR2 SNEGSKA come from the germline V gene (reference sequence). The V end lost 5 bases, the J end lost 12 bases, and 19 bases lay between the germline ends. This CDR3 region has 12 residues.

The chain carries TRBV20-1 and TRBJ2-7; no reliable D call. V lost 3 bases to trimming and J lost 3 bases, with 18 bases between them. This CDR3 is 15 amino acids long. Germline lookup yields CDR1 DFQATT and CDR2 SNEGSKA (reference sequence). The CDR3 here is CSASRIEDSLYEQYF. CDR3 nucleotides: TGCAGTGCTAGTAGGATCGAAGACTCTCTCTACGAGCAGTACTTC.

This chain uses TRBV2 with TRBJ1-1; D gene uncertain. This CDR3 has 17 amino acids. Germline CDR1 SNHLY, CDR2 FYNNEI. Trimming shortened V by 3 bases and J by 2 bases, and 19 bases separated the two germline ends. For the CDR3, the DNA is TGTGCCAGCAGTGACGAGGGTGGCACCCCAGGAAACACTGAAGCTTTCTTT. This encodes CASSDEGGTPGNTEAFF. The full variable domain, in which reference TRBV2 and TRBJ1-1 provide the parts outside the CDR3, is EPEVTQTPSHQVTQMGQEVILRCVPISNHLYFYWYRQILGQKVEFLVSFYNNEISEKSEIFDDQFSVERPDGSNFTLKIRSTKLEDSAMYFCASSDEGGTPGNTEAFFGQGTRLTVV.

This clonotype came up many times. The chain links TRBV27 to TRBJ2-5; 8 nucleotides line up with TRBD1. V lost 4 bases, J lost 2 bases, and 6 bases stayed unmatched. Germline-derived CDR1 and CDR2 are MNHEY and SMNVEV (reference sequence). The CDR3 has 15 residues. The CDR3 DNA follows: TGTGCCAGCAGTTCCAGGAGACAGGGGCAAGAGACCCAGTACTTC. As protein: CASSSRRQGQETQYF.

This clonotype has at least ten counts. The V and J genes are TRBV20-1 and TRBJ1-2, with D perhaps TRBD1 (5 bases). The V end lost 1 base, the J end lost 3 bases, and 18 bases lay between the germline ends. This CDR3 region has 16 residues. CDR1 and CDR2 (germline): DFQATT, SNEGSKA (reference sequence). CDR3 protein: CSARVSGGGGDYGYTF. DNA of the CDR3: TGCAGTGCTAGAGTGTCCGGGGGAGGCGGAGACTATGGCTACACCTTC.

This clonotype turned up a few times. This sequence joins TRBV6-5 and TRBJ1-4; 7 bases align to TRBD1. V dropped 6 bases and J dropped 8; count of bases not matched to a gene: 9. CDR1 and CDR2 from the germline V gene are MNHEY and SVGAGI. The CDR3 consists of 14 residues. This CDR3 is CASSLGQTGEKLFF. The CDR3, as DNA: TGTGCCAGCAGCCTGGGACAGACGGGGGAAAAACTGTTTTTT.

The chain carries TRBV2 and TRBJ1-1; no clear D gene. Germline V gene lookup returns CDR1 SNHLY and CDR2 FYNNEI. This CDR3 has 12 residues. V lost 10 bases and J lost 5, with 14 bases in between. The CDR3 is CANRDTTTEAFF. The CDR3, as DNA: TGTGCCAACAGAGACACAACGACTGAAGCTTTCTTT.

This clonotype was observed many times. V is TRBV7-2 and J is TRBJ2-1, with a tentative D call TRBD2 (6 bases). CDR1 and CDR2 from the germline V gene are SGHTA and FQGNSA. Deletions cut 1 base from V and 7 bases from J, with 11 bases between. This CDR3 has 14 residues. The CDR3 here is CASSLDLGGNEQFF. In DNA form, the CDR3 reads TGTGCCAGCAGCTTAGATTTGGGGGGTAATGAGCAGTTCTTC.

This clonotype has ten or more counts. The J gene is TRBJ2-5, the V gene TRBV3-1, with D hard to call. The germline CDR1 and CDR2 sequences are LGHDT and YNNKEL (reference sequence). V lost 0 bases to trimming and J lost 1 base, with 12 bases between them. The CDR3 is made up of 16 amino acids. CDR3 protein: CASSQDPGRFQETQYF. CDR3 bases: TGTGCCAGCAGCCAAGATCCCGGACGGTTCCAAGAGACCCAGTACTTC.

V gene TRBV12-3 or TRBV12-4 combines with J gene TRBJ2-2; 7 bases are shared with TRBD1. V lost 5 bases and J lost 4; bases outside the gene matches: 4. The CDR3 covers 14 residues. CDR3 region: CASSIQGTTGELFF. In DNA, the CDR3 is TGTGCCAGCAGTATACAGGGGACCACCGGGGAGCTGTTTTTT.

This clonotype was detected many times. This sequence joins TRBV7-3 and TRBJ2-1; D gene unclear. The V end lost 1 base, the J end lost 8 bases, and 6 bases lay between the germline ends. The V gene's germline CDR1 is SGHTA and CDR2 FQGTGA. The CDR3 runs to 12 residues. CDR3 region: CASSLNYDEQFF. The CDR3 region has the DNA TGTGCCAGCAGCTTAAATTACGATGAGCAGTTCTTC.

CDR3 protein: CASSLAGPQRHTQYF. CDR3 sequence (DNA): TGCGCCAGCAGCCTCGCCGGGCCCCAAAGGCATACGCAGTATTTT. The chain has TRBV4-3 and TRBJ2-3, with unresolved D. This CDR3 is built from 15 residues. Trimming stripped 4 bases from V and 7 bases from J, with 18 bases between. Per germline, CDR1 LGHNA and CDR2 YSLEER.